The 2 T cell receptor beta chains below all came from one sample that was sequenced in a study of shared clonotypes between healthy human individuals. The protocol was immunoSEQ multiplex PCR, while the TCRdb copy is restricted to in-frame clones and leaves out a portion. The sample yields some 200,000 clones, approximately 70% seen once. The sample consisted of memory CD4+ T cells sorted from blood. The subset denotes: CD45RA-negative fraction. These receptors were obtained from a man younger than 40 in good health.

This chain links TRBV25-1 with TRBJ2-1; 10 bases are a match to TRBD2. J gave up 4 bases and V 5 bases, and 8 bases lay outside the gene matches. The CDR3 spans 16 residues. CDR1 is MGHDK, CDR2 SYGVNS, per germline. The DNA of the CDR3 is TGTGCCAGCAGTCGCTTTGGACTAGCGGCATACAATGAGCAGTTCTTC. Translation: CASSRFGLAAYNEQFF.

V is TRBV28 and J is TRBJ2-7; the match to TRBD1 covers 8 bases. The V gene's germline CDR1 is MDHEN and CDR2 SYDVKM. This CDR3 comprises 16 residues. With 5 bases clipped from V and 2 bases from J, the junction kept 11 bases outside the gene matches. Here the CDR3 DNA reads TGTGCCAGCAGTCTAGGACAGGGACTGCTGACCTACGAGCAGTACTTC. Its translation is CASSLGQGLLTYEQYF.